Listed below are T cell receptor beta chains from one sample, sequenced in a study of beta chain features in type 1 diabetes. TCRdb's copy holds only in-frame clones and misses some; the assay was immunoSEQ multiplex PCR. The table records around 130,000 clones, roughly 10% of them present only once. Sequenced input: central memory CD4+ T cells from blood. The receptor set was obtained from a man aged 30 to 39 with type 1 diabetes. Both conserved end residues are part of each CDR3. The order of the fields is J gene, clone size, V gene, D gene, CDR3 DNA, CDR3 protein. The D gene is left open where the match is weak. A clone size is listed for some rows: how often the clone was seen (once, few, many), or a class if it is expanded.

TRBJ1-2 | few | TRBV7-8 | - | TGTGCCAGCAGCTTAGGAGGGTCCGGTGGCTACACCTTC | CASSLGGSGGYTF
TRBJ2-1 | few | TRBV14 | - | TGTGCCAGCAGCCTGGCGGGGGCCAATAATGAGCAGTTCTTC | CASSLAGANNEQFF
TRBJ1-5 | - | TRBV23-1 | TRBD1 | TGCGCCAGCAGTCAACAGGACAGGCCGAACAATCAGCCCCAGCATTTT | CASSQQDRPNNQPQHF
TRBJ2-7 | few | TRBV2 | TRBD1 | TGTGCCAGCAGTGGACAGGGGAGAACCTACGAGCAGTACTTC | CASSGQGRTYEQYF
TRBJ1-4 | - | TRBV4-3 | TRBD1 | TGCGCCAGCAGCCAAGATCACCTGACAGGGGGGGCTGAAAAACTGTTTTTT | CASSQDHLTGGAEKLFF
TRBJ2-5 | - | TRBV5-4 | TRBD2 | TGTGCCAGCAGCTTGGCCTCGCGAGCGGGGTGGGAGACCCAGTACTTC | CASSLASRAGWETQYF
TRBJ2-3 | - | TRBV29-1 | TRBD2 | TGCAGCGTCGGGGAGGGACTAGCGGGGGCGGATACGCAGTATTTT | CSVGEGLAGADTQYF
TRBJ2-3 | few | TRBV28 | - | TGTGCCAGCAGTCCCCGGGGCGGGGGCACAGATACGCAGTATTTT | CASSPRGGGTDTQYF
TRBJ1-5 | few | TRBV6-1 | - | TGTGCCAGCAGTGACAGGAGGAAAGGGCTCAATCAGCCCCAGCATTTT | CASSDRRKGLNQPQHF
TRBJ2-1 | - | TRBV28 | TRBD2 | TGTGCCAGCGATAGCGGGGGGGCTGATAACAATGAGCAGTTCTTC | CASDSGGADNNEQFF
TRBJ2-7 | - | TRBV11-2 | TRBD1 | TGTGCCAGCAGCTTAACGGGACAGGAGCCCTACGAGCAGTACTTC | CASSLTGQEPYEQYF
TRBJ1-3 | few | TRBV5-1 | - | TGTGCCAGCAGCGGCCGGGACACCTCTGGAAACACCATATATTTT | CASSGRDTSGNTIYF
TRBJ2-1 | few | TRBV5-1 | - | TGCGCCAGCAGCTTGGATGTACAGGGAGTGGGGAATGAGCAGTTCTTC | CASSLDVQGVGNEQFF
TRBJ1-5 | - | TRBV18 | TRBD1 | TGTGCCAGCTCACCGGCGCAGGGGGATCAGCCCCAGCATTTT | CASSPAQGDQPQHF
TRBJ2-5 | - | TRBV19 | TRBD2 | TGTGCCAGTAGTAACGTAGGGGGGACTAGCGGGGGCAAAGAGACCCAGTACTTC | CASSNVGGTSGGKETQYF
TRBJ2-5 | - | TRBV5-1 | TRBD2 | TGCGCCAGCAGCCTGGGACTAGCGGGGAGACAAGAGACCCAGTACTTC | CASSLGLAGRQETQYF
TRBJ1-6 | few | TRBV2 | - | TGTGCCAGCGCCGGGGACTATAATTCACCCCTCCACTTT | CASAGDYNSPLHF
TRBJ1-5 | few | TRBV18 | TRBD1 | TGTGCCAGCTCTACAGGGGTAGGTCAGCCCCAGCATTTT | CASSTGVGQPQHF
TRBJ2-7 | - | TRBV7-2 | - | TGTGCCAGCAGCCAGACAGCCATCGGCGAGCAGTACTTC | CASSQTAIGEQYF
TRBJ2-7 | - | TRBV27 | - | TGTGCCAGCAGTTCGCCTCCGAACACCTACGAGCAGTACTTC | CASSSPPNTYEQYF
TRBJ1-1 | many | TRBV28 | - | TGTGCCAGCGGCAACACTGAAGCTTTCTTT | CASGNTEAFF
TRBJ2-7 | few | TRBV6-5 | TRBD1 | TGTGCCAGCGGCCCGTCGCCGGGACAGGGGAGGGAGCAGTACTTC | CASGPSPGQGREQYF
TRBJ1-4 | few | TRBV9 | - | TGTGCCAGCAGCGGCCTGGCGAGCGTCGGATATGAAAAACTGTTTTTT | CASSGLASVGYEKLFF
TRBJ2-7 | few | TRBV6-6 | TRBD2 | TGTGCCAGCACCCGACTAGCGGGGGGGTTCTACGAGCAGTACTTC | CASTRLAGGFYEQYF
TRBJ1-2 | - | TRBV10-3 | - | TGTGCCATCAGCTTGGACAGACTTGGCTACACCTTC | CAISLDRLGYTF
TRBJ2-2 | few | TRBV5-1 | TRBD1 | TGCGCCAGCAGCCCTAGGGGACAGTCGAACACCGGGGAGCTGTTTTTT | CASSPRGQSNTGELFF
TRBJ1-1 | - | TRBV11-3 | - | TGTGCCAGCAGCTCACGAGGGCAAAACACTGAAGCTTTCTTT | CASSSRGQNTEAFF
TRBJ2-3 | few | TRBV7-2 | TRBD2 | TGTGCCAGCAGCTTAGTTAGCGGGGGGGCCGAAGATACGCAGTATTTT | CASSLVSGGAEDTQYF
TRBJ2-4 | few | TRBV2 | - | TGTGCCAGCGATCGAGGGGGGGACATTCAGTACTTC | CASDRGGDIQYF
TRBJ1-3 | few | TRBV30 | TRBD1 | TGTGCCTGGAGTCTCTCTCGGACAGGAACCCCTAGACTCTCTGGAAACACCATATATTTT | CAWSLSRTGTPRLSGNTIYF
TRBJ1-2 | few | TRBV28 | - | TGTGCCAGCAGTGCTGAGACAGCCCCATATGGCTACACCTTC | CASSAETAPYGYTF
TRBJ1-5 | - | TRBV29-1 | - | TGCAGCGCTGCGGCCTCCGAGTGGGATCAGCCCCAGCATTTT | CSAAASEWDQPQHF
TRBJ2-1 | few | TRBV9 | TRBD2 | TGTGCCAGCAGCGAGGGACTAGCATTTCATAGTGAGCAGTTCTTC | CASSEGLAFHSEQFF
TRBJ2-2 | few | TRBV7-2 | - | TGTGCCAGCAGCTTAGGGGAGGCGAGGGAGCTGTTTTTT | CASSLGEARELFF
TRBJ2-3 | few | TRBV7-2 | TRBD2 | TGTGCCAGCAGCCCAGCGGGGGGGCTCACAGATACGCAGTATTTT | CASSPAGGLTDTQYF
TRBJ1-2 | - | TRBV7-2 | - | TGTGCCAGCAGCTCCCCCGGTAACTATGGCTACACCTTC | CASSSPGNYGYTF
TRBJ2-3 | - | TRBV10-3 | TRBD2 | TGTGCCACCACCCCGGGCGGGGGGAGCACAGATACGCAGTATTTT | CATTPGGGSTDTQYF
TRBJ2-2 | - | TRBV6-5 | - | TGTGCCAGCACGAGGGTGGGGATCACCGGGGAGCTGTTTTTT | CASTRVGITGELFF
TRBJ2-3 | - | TRBV4-2 | TRBD2 | TGTGCCAGCAGCCCGACAATTGCGGGGGGGGCAGATACGCAGTATTTT | CASSPTIAGGADTQYF
TRBJ1-5 | few | TRBV19 | TRBD1 | TGTGCCAGTAACGCACAGGGGAGAGGGCAGCCCCAGCATTTT | CASNAQGRGQPQHF
TRBJ2-1 | - | TRBV6-5 | - | TGTGCCAGCAGCCCTAGAGATGAGCAGTTCTTC | CASSPRDEQFF
TRBJ1-1 | - | TRBV30 | - | TGTGCCTGGAGTTTGAGGGTGGACACTGAAGCTTTCTTT | CAWSLRVDTEAFF
TRBJ1-2 | - | TRBV6-5 | TRBD1 | TGTGCCAGCGGTCGGGACAGGGATAACTATGGCTACACCTTC | CASGRDRDNYGYTF
TRBJ1-3 | - | TRBV10-3 | - | TGTGCCGTAACCCAGGGACACTCTGGAAACACCATATATTTT | CAVTQGHSGNTIYF
TRBJ1-4 | few | TRBV5-1 | - | TGCGCCAGCAGCCCCGAGGTTATGGGTGCAACTAATGAAAAACTGTTTTTT | CASSPEVMGATNEKLFF
TRBJ2-1 | - | TRBV11-2 | TRBD1 | TGTGCCAGCAGCTTAGCCCGGACAGGAGGATACAATGAGCAGTTCTTC | CASSLARTGGYNEQFF
TRBJ2-7 | - | TRBV30 | TRBD2 | TGTGCCTGGAGACGCGGGGGGGTCTACGAGCAGTACTTC | CAWRRGGVYEQYF
TRBJ2-3 | few | TRBV20-1 | - | TGCAGTGCCTCCCGCACAGATACGCAGTATTTT | CSASRTDTQYF
TRBJ2-5 | - | TRBV21-1 | - | TGTGCCAGCAGCAAATGGGGCAGGTTGGAGACCCAGTACTTC | CASSKWGRLETQYF